The 3 T cell receptor beta chains reported below all come from one sample, sequenced in a study of blood T cell repertoires in COVID-19. Measured with immunoSEQ multiplex PCR; TCRdb has only the in-frame clones, and not every one. Altogether about 100,000 clones are present, approximately 86% being singletons, with the ten largest covering less than 3.5%. The sequencing sample was made of PBMCs or T cells enriched from blood (not recorded which). These receptors came from a woman aged 50 to 60 who had recovered from COVID-19.

The chain is built from TRBV6-5 and TRBJ1-3, with D possibly matching TRBD1 (6 bases). V was shortened by 0 bases and J by 4 bases, with 10 bases between the two germline ends. Germline CDR1 is MNHEY and CDR2 is SVGAGI. The CDR3 extends over 15 amino acids. The CDR3: CASSYSRGTGNTIYF. The CDR3, as DNA: TGTGCCAGCAGTTACTCGAGAGGGACAGGAAACACCATATATTTT.

The chain carries TRBV9 and TRBJ2-1; 8 bases are shared with TRBD2. V was pared by 3 bases and J by 10 bases, with 15 bases of the junction left unmatched. This CDR3 comprises 16 residues. Germline CDR1 is SGDLS and CDR2 is YYNGEE. This chain's CDR3 is CASSGPGTRGVGEQFF. The CDR3 DNA sequence: TGTGCCAGCAGCGGTCCCGGGACTAGGGGCGTGGGGGAGCAGTTCTTC.

This chain links TRBV19 with TRBJ2-1; TRBD2 aligns across 7 bases. The trim removed 3 bases at V and 6 bases at J, leaving 8 bases unmatched. The CDR3 runs 15 residues. Germline loops: CDR1 LNHDA, CDR2 SQIVND (reference sequence). As DNA, the CDR3 is TGTGCCAGTAGTATGCGGGGGAGAACGGGCAATGAGCAGTTCTTC. As protein: CASSMRGRTGNEQFF.